The 24 T cell receptor beta chains listed next were all sequenced from one sample in a study of read filtering for tumor transcriptome and immune sequencing (dated by TCRdb to 2019 to 2021). TCRdb records Illumina HiSeq 4000 as the sequencer. Starting from roughly 410 ng RNA, TCR libraries were constructed with the Immunoverse kit using molecular barcoded adaptors that cover the alpha/delta and beta/gamma chains. The public reads were reanalyzed by TCRdb: fastp trimming at Q25, MiXCR alignment, in-frame beta chains only. All rows with the same CDR3 protein become a single entry with the most common DNA and genes. The sample records roughly 90,000 distinct CDR3 sequences, about 22% of which are singletons. Approximately 10% of the sample lies in the top ten. The source material was a population of CD138-negative cells sorted from bone marrow. According to the study, the label for this sample's cell subset or site signals: bone marrow mononuclear cells depleted of CD138+ plasma/myeloma cells by negative magnetic selection. The receptors come from a donor at least 40 years old with multiple myeloma.

V is TRBV12-2 and J is TRBJ1-1; no DNA check was done on the table's D call, TRBD1. TRBV12-2 is flagged as a pseudogene. CDR3 length: 14 amino acids. The CDR3: CASRLRNRSTEAFF. The CDR3 nucleotides are TGTGCAAGTCGCTTACGAAACAGGAGCACTGAAGCTTTCTTT.

Details on this clonotype: Possible read error: a much larger clone is one base away. J is TRBJ2-5 and V is TRBV5-1; 8 nucleotides line up with TRBD2. CDR3 length equals 15 residues. The V segment lost 4 bases and the J segment 2 bases; nucleotides outside the gene matches: 7. Germline-derived CDR1 and CDR2 are SGHRS and YFSETQ. CDR3 amino acids: CASSHSGGPQETQYF. CDR3 sequence (DNA): TGCGCCAGCAGCCACAGCGGGGGCCCTCAAGAGACCCAGTACTTC. Combining the CDR3 with reference TRBV5-1 and TRBJ2-5 gives the whole variable domain KAGVTQTPRYLIKTRGQQVTLSCSPISGHRSVSWYQQTPGQGLQFLFEYFSETQRNKGNFPGRFSGRQFSNSRSEMNVSTLELGDSALYLCASSHSGGPQETQYFGPGTRLLVL.

In regard to this clonotype: Germline is not matched at one junction end, which may reflect a read error. This chain links TRBV5-1 with TRBJ2-1; 7 nucleotides line up with TRBD2. Germline CDR1 SGHRS, CDR2 YFSETQ. The length of the CDR3 is 14 residues. CDR3 protein: CSSSVYSGHNEQFF. The CDR3 bases are TGCTCCAGCAGCGTTTATAGCGGGCACAATGAGCAGTTCTTC.

In its sample, this clonotype was seen a few times. The CDR3, as DNA: TGTGCCAGCAGCTTAGTGGCTAGCGTCGGGGAGACCCAGTACTTC. Translation: CASSLVASVGETQYF. This chain connects TRBV7-9 to TRBJ2-5; D is possibly TRBD2 (6 bases). Germline V gene sequence: CDR1 SEHNR, CDR2 FQNEAQ (reference sequence). Trimming removed 1 base at V and 5 bases at J, with 14 bases between. This CDR3 comprises 15 residues.

This clonotype was seen only a few times. The chain combines TRBV2 with TRBJ1-1; 8 positions agree with TRBD1. Germline CDR1 is SNHLY and CDR2 is FYNNEI. There are 14 residues in the CDR3. Trimming took 5 bases from V and 2 from J; bases not matched to a gene: 4. The CDR3 DNA reads TGTGCCAGCAGTAGGACAGGGTCAAACACTGAAGCTTTCTTT. This gives the protein CASSRTGSNTEAFF. Using reference TRBV2 and TRBJ1-1 for the parts outside the CDR3, the full variable domain is EPEVTQTPSHQVTQMGQEVILRCVPISNHLYFYWYRQILGQKVEFLVSFYNNEISEKSEIFDDQFSVERPDGSNFTLKIRSTKLEDSAMYFCASSRTGSNTEAFFGQGTRLTVV.

This clonotype was observed at least ten times. The rearrangement uses TRBV5-1 and TRBJ2-1; TRBD2 might be the D (5 bases). V lost 7 bases and J 4 bases, leaving 12 bases between the germline ends. Germline V lookup: CDR1 SGHRS, CDR2 YFSETQ. This CDR3 comprises 13 residues. CDR3 sequence reads: CASRGLRYNEQFF. CDR3 DNA: TGCGCCAGCCGAGGGTTGCGTTACAATGAGCAGTTCTTC.

The chain recombines TRBV18 with TRBJ1-2; possible D gene TRBD1, 5 bases. CDR3 length: 14 residues. Germline V gene data show CDR1 as KGHSH and CDR2 as LQKENI. Trimming pared 6 bases from V and 2 bases from J, leaving 13 bases between. CDR3 in amino acids: CASSTGSQNYGYTF. Written as DNA, the CDR3 is TGTGCCAGCTCCACAGGCAGCCAGAACTATGGCTACACCTTC.

This clonotype has at least ten counts. The rearrangement joins TRBV29-1 to TRBJ2-7; the D is unclear. Trimming stripped 7 bases from V and 0 bases from J, with 13 bases between. Germline V gene data show CDR1 as SQVTM and CDR2 as ANQGSEA. The CDR3 runs 13 residues. The CDR3 region is CSAEVPSSYEQYF. The CDR3 DNA follows: TGCAGCGCGGAAGTGCCAAGCTCCTACGAGCAGTACTTC.

This clonotype has at least ten counts. The J gene is TRBJ2-1, the V gene TRBV29-1; a possible D gene is TRBD2 (7 bases). The CDR3 covers 13 residues. Germline V lookup: CDR1 SQVTM, CDR2 ANQGSEA. The ends were cut back, 5 bases at V and 2 bases at J, with 10 bases in the middle. The CDR3 reads CSVLGGPYNEQFF. The DNA of the CDR3 is TGCAGCGTTCTCGGGGGGCCCTACAATGAGCAGTTCTTC.

The sample holds many counts of this clonotype. The V call is TRBV11-2, the J call TRBJ2-3; TRBD1 matches 8 bases. This CDR3 is built from 16 residues. Trimming took 5 bases from V and 5 from J; bases not matched to a gene: 12. Looked up from germline, CDR1 is SGHAT and CDR2 is FQNNGV. CDR3 coding DNA: TGTGCCAGCAGCCAAAGACAGGGGTCTAGTTTAGATACGCAGTATTTT. Its translation: CASSQRQGSSLDTQYF.

This sequence joins TRBV2 and TRBJ2-3; 13 positions agree with TRBD2. Germline CDR1 reads SNHLY; CDR2 reads FYNNEI. The CDR3 length is 15 residues. J was trimmed by 2 bases and V by 8 bases; bases with no gene match: 4. In DNA form, the CDR3 reads TGTGCCAGCCGACTAGCGGGGGGAACCACAGATACGCAGTATTTT. Its translation is CASRLAGGTTDTQYF.

This clonotype was found a few times. The V and J genes are TRBV10-2 and TRBJ2-5, with TRBD2 identical over 15 bases. This CDR3 has 17 residues. With V trimmed by 3 bases and J by 5 bases, 7 bases remained unmatched. Germline CDR1 is WSHSY and CDR2 is SAAADI. For the CDR3, the DNA is TGCGCCAGCAGTGACTCTCCGGGACTAGCGGGGGGCGAGACCCAGTACTTC. Amino acids: CASSDSPGLAGGETQYF.

This clonotype was recorded at least ten times. The chain recombines TRBV10-3 with TRBJ1-6; D may be TRBD1 (5 bases). V gave up 6 bases and J gave up 8 bases, with 11 bases separating them. Germline CDR1 reads ENHRY; CDR2 reads SYGVKD. The length of the CDR3 is 13 residues. The CDR3 nucleotides are TGTGCCATCAGCCGGGACGGGGATTCACCCCTCCACTTT. Its protein product is CAISRDGDSPLHF.

Only a few counts were recorded for this clonotype. The chain is built from TRBV12-3 or TRBV12-4 and TRBJ2-3; tentative D call: TRBD2 (6 bases). This CDR3 is built from 14 residues. V was cut by 5 bases and J by 0 bases, with 9 bases left in between. The chain's CDR3 is CASSIGTSTDTQYF. For the CDR3, the DNA is TGTGCCAGCAGTATTGGGACTAGCACAGATACGCAGTATTTT.

This clonotype was seen at least ten times. The chain carries TRBV7-9 and TRBJ2-7; D might be TRBD2 (7 bases). Deletions cut 1 base from V and 2 bases from J, with 12 bases between. Germline lookup yields CDR1 SEHNR and CDR2 FQNEAQ (reference sequence). This CDR3 is built from 15 residues. CDR3 sequence reads: CASSLVGGHAYEQYF. The CDR3 DNA reads as TGTGCCAGCAGCTTAGTGGGGGGGCACGCCTACGAGCAGTACTTC.

In its sample, this clonotype is medium-sized. The rearrangement uses TRBV29-1 and TRBJ2-1; D unclear. CDR1 is SQVTM, CDR2 ANQGSEA, per germline. The V gene lost 7 bases and the J gene lost 12 bases, with 13 bases spanning the gap. CDR3 length: 10 residues. Here the CDR3 reads CSAFFRRQFF. For the CDR3, the DNA is TGCAGCGCCTTCTTTAGACGGCAGTTCTTC.

This clonotype was seen many times. The CDR3 DNA sequence: TGTGCCAGCAGCGGAGCGGTATATACGCAGTATTTT. Residues: CASSGAVYTQYF. The rearrangement uses TRBV7-8 and TRBJ2-3; tentatively, D is TRBD2 (5 bases). This CDR3 is 12 amino acids long. Trimming removed 5 bases from V and 7 bases from J, with 10 bases in between. Germline V CDR1 and CDR2: SGHVS, FQNEAQ.

As regards this clonotype: Just one base apart from a much larger clone, this may be a read error. The chain is built from TRBV5-1 and TRBJ2-2; D is possibly TRBD1 (6 bases). The CDR3 has 15 amino acids. Trimming took 4 bases from V and 4 from J, leaving 14 bases between them. The germline CDR1 and CDR2 sequences are SGHRS and YFSETQ. The CDR3 sequence is CASSRDGGGTGELFF. As DNA, the CDR3 is TGCGCCAGCAGCCGCGATGGGGGCGGCACCGGGGAGCTGTTTTTT.

The chain carries TRBV6-1 and TRBJ2-4; either TRBD1 or TRBD2 may supply D (5 bases each). The CDR3 runs to 16 residues. Germline CDR1 reads MNHNS; CDR2 reads SASEGT. CDR3 amino acids: CATDDPGSVAKNIQYF. In DNA, the CDR3 is TGTGCAACCGATGACCCAGGGAGCGTAGCCAAAAACATTCAGTACTTC.

This clonotype was seen many times. The V call is TRBV14, the J call TRBJ1-2; D gene uncertain. The CDR3 consists of 15 residues. Per the germline V gene, CDR1 is SGHDN and CDR2 is FVKESK. Trimming stripped 2 bases from V and 4 bases from J, with 14 bases between. As DNA, the CDR3 is TGTGCCAGCAGCCAATCAACCCGGATCGCCTATGGCTACACCTTC. Translated, it gives CASSQSTRIAYGYTF.

The chain couples TRBV12-3 or TRBV12-4 to TRBJ1-5; 9 bases align to TRBD1. The CDR3 runs to 15 residues. The junction had 11 bases not matched to a gene; V was cut back by 8 bases and J by 6 bases. The CDR3 sequence: CASGGTGGAFQPQHF. DNA for the CDR3: TGTGCCAGCGGAGGAACAGGGGGCGCGTTTCAGCCCCAGCATTTT.

The J gene is TRBJ1-2, the V gene TRBV28, with 9 bases identical to TRBD1. V was clipped by 7 bases and J by 3 bases; unmatched bases: 9. In germline, CDR1 is MDHEN, CDR2 SYDVKM. This CDR3 region has 15 residues. This chain's CDR3 is CASTYPGQGYYGYTF. CDR3 coding DNA: TGTGCCAGCACCTACCCCGGACAGGGGTACTATGGCTACACCTTC.

The V and J genes are TRBV7-9 and TRBJ2-3, with D tentatively TRBD2 (5 bases). CDR3 size: 14 residues. Germline CDR1 and CDR2: SEHNR and FQNEAQ (reference sequence). Deletions cut 2 bases from V and 5 bases from J, with 11 bases between. The CDR3 loop is CASSLRWERDTQYF. DNA for the CDR3: TGTGCCAGCAGCTTAAGATGGGAGAGAGATACGCAGTATTTT.

The sample holds many counts of this clonotype. The chain is built from TRBV9 and TRBJ1-5; 10 nucleotides align to TRBD1. The ends lost 3 bases at V and 3 bases at J; junction bases unmatched: 3. Looked up from germline, CDR1 is SGDLS and CDR2 is YYNGEE. CDR3 size: 15 residues. The chain's CDR3 is CASSGQGATNQPQHF. CDR3 DNA sequence: TGTGCCAGCAGCGGACAGGGGGCAACCAATCAGCCCCAGCATTTT. The full variable domain, with the rest looked up from reference TRBV9 and TRBJ1-5, is DSGVTQTPKHLITATGQRVTLRCSPRSGDLSVYWYQQSLDQGLQFLIQYYNGEERAKGNILERFSAQQFPDLHSELNLSSLELGDSALYFCASSGQGATNQPQHFGDGTRLSIL.